The 26 T cell receptor beta chains below were found in one sample sequenced in a study of blood T cell repertoires in COVID-19 (TCRdb year 2020). Library preparation employed the immunoSEQ multiplex PCR assay. As stored in TCRdb, this immuneACCESS dataset retains in-frame rearrangements with V and J assigned. A fraction of the clones does not appear; measured against another copy, unresolved V genes explain less than half of the discrepancy, and the remainder lacks a known reason. The sample table lists about 120,000 clones, around 76% of them with a count of one. 2.3% of the sample is in the top ten clones. The sequenced material came from peripheral blood. These receptors came from a man between 65 and 80 years old with acute or convalescent COVID-19.

The V gene is TRBV5-1, the J gene TRBJ2-2, with D perhaps TRBD2 (6 bases). The CDR3 has 16 amino acids. The V end was cut by 0 bases, the J end by 0 bases, with 9 bases between. Germline CDR1 is SGHRS and CDR2 is YFSETQ. The CDR3 sequence: CASSLEWGANTGELFF. For the CDR3, the DNA is TGCGCCAGCAGCTTGGAGTGGGGGGCGAACACCGGGGAGCTGTTTTTT.

This sequence joins TRBV7-2 and TRBJ1-3; no reliable D call. CDR1 and CDR2 from the germline V gene are SGHTA and FQGNSA. The CDR3 totals 13 residues. The V end was cut by 5 bases, the J end by 2 bases, with 7 bases between. CDR3 sequence reads: CASSPFPGNTIYF. The DNA for the CDR3 is TGTGCCAGCAGCCCCTTCCCTGGAAACACCATATATTTT. Full variable domain (missing parts from reference TRBV7-2 and TRBJ1-3): GAGVSQSPSNKVTEKGKDVELRCDPISGHTALYWYRQSLGQGLEFLIYFQGNSAPDKSGLPSDRFSAERTGGSVSTLTIQRTQQEDSAVYLCASSPFPGNTIYFGEGSWLTVV.

The V and J genes are TRBV18 and TRBJ1-5; TRBD1 matches 8 bases. The CDR3 has 14 residues. The junction had 14 bases not matched to a gene; V was cut back by 3 bases and J by 16 bases. Germline CDR1 KGHSH, CDR2 LQKENI. CDR3 bases: TGTGCCAGCTCACCCACGACAGGGGCCTCGCCGGGTCATTTT. Protein product: CASSPTTGASPGHF.

V usage is TRBV11-3 and J usage is TRBJ2-3; D is possibly TRBD2 (5 bases). Looked up from germline, CDR1 is SGHNT and CDR2 is YENEEA. The CDR3 covers 14 residues. V lost 1 base, J lost 5 bases, and 10 bases lay in between. CDR3 bases: TGTGCCAGCAGCTTAGGGAGGATGGTAGATACGCAGTATTTT. Translation gives CASSLGRMVDTQYF. Based on the CDR3 plus reference TRBV11-3 and TRBJ2-3, the full variable domain is EAGVVQSPRYKIIEKKQPVAFWCNPISGHNTLYWYLQNLGQGPELLIRYENEEAVDDSQLPKDRFSAERLKGVDSTLKIQPAELGDSAVYLCASSLGRMVDTQYFGPGTRLTVL.

This clone was picked up a small number of times. The chain couples TRBV20-1 to TRBJ2-7; TRBD1 might be the D (5 bases). The ends were cut back, 3 bases at V and 1 base at J, with 13 bases in the middle. This CDR3 comprises 14 residues. CDR1 and CDR2 (germline): DFQATT, SNEGSKA (reference sequence). This CDR3 is CSASVQVRSYEQYF. As DNA, the CDR3 is TGCAGTGCTAGTGTACAGGTCCGATCCTACGAGCAGTACTTC.

The chain recombines TRBV4-1 with TRBJ1-4, with a possible D match to TRBD1 (5 bases). The germline V gene encodes CDR1 MGHRA and CDR2 YSYEKL. The CDR3 has 16 amino acids. V was trimmed by 1 base and J by 1 base, leaving 10 bases between them. The CDR3 sequence is CASSQADILTNEKLFF. In DNA form, the CDR3 reads TGCGCCAGCAGCCAAGCGGACATCCTAACTAATGAAAAACTGTTTTTT.

This clone was seen once. V is TRBV25-1 and J is TRBJ2-7; 8 bases align to TRBD1. Unmatched junction bases numbered 10, after V lost 3 bases and J lost 3 bases. CDR1 is MGHDK and CDR2 is SYGVNS in the germline V gene. The CDR3 consists of 16 residues. CDR3: CASSDSVGQGLYEQYF. The CDR3 region has the DNA TGTGCCAGCAGTGATTCCGTAGGACAGGGACTCTACGAGCAGTACTTC.

The sample holds one count of this clone. Other DNA sequences from this sample encode an identical CDR3 as well. CDR3 sequence: CASSQDRVNSPLHF. The CDR3 DNA follows: TGTGCCAGCTCCCAAGACAGGGTTAATTCACCCCTCCACTTT. The chain uses TRBV18 and TRBJ1-6; 7 bases are a match to TRBD1. Germline-derived CDR1 and CDR2 are KGHSH and LQKENI. Trimming cost V 6 bases and J 6 bases; bases outside gene matches: 5. This CDR3 contains 14 residues.

This clone appeared once. The chain is built from TRBV5-6 and TRBJ2-7; a possible D gene is TRBD1 (5 bases). The V end was cut by 1 base, the J end by 3 bases, with 8 bases between. Germline assignment: CDR1 SGHDT and CDR2 YYEEEE. The CDR3 loop spans 13 amino acids. The CDR3, as DNA: TGTGCCAGCAGCTTGTTTAGGGGCTACGAGCAGTACTTC. It is translated as CASSLFRGYEQYF.

The rearrangement joins TRBV2 to TRBJ1-1; D gene ambiguous. With 10 bases removed from V and 1 base from J, the gap between germline ends came to 13 bases. Germline V gives CDR1 SNHLY, CDR2 FYNNEI. The CDR3 runs to 13 residues. The CDR3 DNA follows: TGTGCCACCGGCGAGGGTACGAACACTGAAGCTTTCTTT. Its protein is CATGEGTNTEAFF.

The rearrangement uses TRBV12-5 and TRBJ1-3, with TRBD1 matching over 9 bases. The CDR3 covers 18 residues. Per germline, CDR1 LGHNT and CDR2 FRNRAP. The ends lost 6 bases at V and 2 bases at J; junction bases unmatched: 14. DNA for the CDR3: TGTGCTAGTGGCCCAGGGACAGGGTGGGAGGAAGCTGGAAACACCATATATTTT. Its protein product is CASGPGTGWEEAGNTIYF.

The chain recombines TRBV7-9 with TRBJ2-7; maybe TRBD2 (7 bases). Trimming stripped 1 base from V and 2 bases from J, with 9 bases between. CDR3 length: 14 residues. Germline V gene sequence: CDR1 SEHNR, CDR2 FQNEAQ (reference sequence). CDR3 sequence reads: CASSLVGGPYEQYF. The CDR3 nucleotides are TGTGCCAGCAGCTTAGTGGGGGGGCCCTACGAGCAGTACTTC.

V and J are TRBV5-1 and TRBJ2-1, with 8 bases matching TRBD2. This CDR3 comprises 14 residues. Per germline, CDR1 SGHRS and CDR2 YFSETQ. V shed 2 bases and J 8 bases; nucleotides not matched to a gene: 6. The CDR3 DNA follows: TGCGCCAGCAGCTTCGATAGCGGGGCCGATGAGCAGTTCTTC. Translation: CASSFDSGADEQFF.

This sequence joins TRBV6-5 and TRBJ1-1; TRBD1 might be the D (5 bases). The germline V gene encodes CDR1 MNHEY and CDR2 SVGAGI. The CDR3 runs 12 residues. Trimming removed 2 bases at V and 8 bases at J, with 9 bases between. CDR3 coding DNA: TGTGCCAGCAGTTACAGGGGCCTCGAAGCTTTCTTT. Amino acids: CASSYRGLEAFF.

This rearrangement joins TRBV6-6 to TRBJ1-3; D call uncertain. The CDR3 has 13 amino acids. The germline CDR1 and CDR2 sequences are MNHNY and SVGAGI (reference sequence). The V gene lost 7 bases and the J gene lost 8 bases, with 15 bases spanning the gap. CDR3 sequence reads: CASTSPPGHTIYF. The CDR3 bases are TGTGCCAGCACCAGCCCCCCGGGTCACACCATATATTTT.

This clone was recorded once. The rearrangement links TRBV7-9 to TRBJ1-1, with 10 nucleotides matching TRBD1. V shed 5 bases and J 5 bases; nucleotides not matched to a gene: 8. Germline CDR1 is SEHNR and CDR2 is FQNEAQ (reference sequence). This CDR3 is built from 15 residues. CDR3 DNA sequence: TGTGCCAGCAGCATCTGGACAGGGGGTTTTACTGAAGCTTTCTTT. Translated, it gives CASSIWTGGFTEAFF.

The chain employs TRBV7-9 and TRBJ2-3, with 7 bases aligning to TRBD1. This CDR3 contains 16 residues. The V and J ends lost 5 bases and 4 bases, in that order; junction bases with no gene match: 12. Germline loops: CDR1 SEHNR, CDR2 FQNEAQ (reference sequence). CDR3 in DNA: TGTGCCAGCAGCCCACGCACTCAGGGGGTGGCAGATACGCAGTATTTT. This codes for CASSPRTQGVADTQYF.

The DNA of the CDR3 is TGTGCTAGTGGTTTAAGCGGGAATACGCAGTATTTT. Encoded protein: CASGLSGNTQYF. The chain employs TRBV12-5 and TRBJ2-3, with 7 bases that match TRBD2. Germline V CDR1 and CDR2: LGHNT, FRNRAP. V shed 3 bases, J shed 7 bases, and the junction held 1 base outside the gene matches. The CDR3 has 12 amino acids.

J is TRBJ2-7 and V is TRBV3-1 (or the pseudogene TRBV3-2); the match to TRBD2 covers 7 bases. Trimming removed 0 bases from V and 7 bases from J; junction bases left unmatched: 6. Germline CDR1 and CDR2: LGHDT and YNNKEL (reference sequence). This CDR3 spans 14 amino acids. CDR3 protein: CASSQDWRGREQYF. The CDR3 bases are TGTGCCAGCAGCCAAGACTGGCGGGGGAGAGAGCAGTACTTC.

About this clone: A junction boundary mismatches the germline segment, possibly from a read error. The chain combines TRBV12-3 or TRBV12-4 with TRBJ2-7; maybe TRBD1 (6 bases). The length of the CDR3 is 13 residues. CDR3 in amino acids: CASSPTGPTSLDF. The CDR3 bases are TGTGCCAGCAGTCCGACAGGACCTACGAGTTTGGACTTC.

The rearrangement uses TRBV6-2 or TRBV6-3 and TRBJ2-5, with 8 bases fitting TRBD1. The V gene's germline CDR1 is MNHEY and CDR2 SVGEGT. This CDR3 contains 14 residues. Trimming removed 4 bases from V and 5 bases from J; junction bases left unmatched: 6. Here the CDR3 DNA reads TGTGCCAGCAGTTCCGCAGGGGGCGTGGAGACCCAGTACTTC. Its protein product is CASSSAGGVETQYF.

The table lists this clone with a count of one. The chain recombines TRBV25-1 with TRBJ2-2; D call uncertain. The V gene's germline CDR1 is MGHDK and CDR2 SYGVNS. This CDR3 region has 15 residues. V was cut by 7 bases and J by 4 bases, with 16 bases left in between. CDR3 in DNA: TGTGCCAGCAATGCGGCAGACCAAACCACCGGGGAGCTGTTTTTT. This codes for CASNAADQTTGELFF.

Only one count was recorded for this clone. The chain recombines TRBV29-1 with TRBJ1-5; D not resolved. The CDR3 consists of 12 residues. V was trimmed by 6 bases and J by 5 bases, leaving 11 bases between them. CDR1 is SQVTM, CDR2 ANQGSEA, per germline. As DNA, the CDR3 is TGCAGCGTAACCGACGGGGATCAGCCCCAGCATTTT. It is translated as CSVTDGDQPQHF.

This clone was observed a single time. The chain employs TRBV3-1 (or the pseudogene TRBV3-2) and TRBJ2-1, with 8 bases identical to TRBD2. After removal of 4 bases from V and 10 bases from J, the junction contained 9 bases not matched to a gene. In germline, CDR1 is LGHDT, CDR2 YNNKEL (reference sequence). The CDR3 runs 14 residues. DNA of the CDR3: TGTGCCAGCAGCCTCCAGGCGGGGGGCGGAGAGCAGTTCTTC. Translation: CASSLQAGGGEQFF.

The rearrangement joins TRBV5-1 to TRBJ2-1; 13 positions match TRBD2. CDR3 length equals 15 residues. The ends lost 4 bases at V and 6 bases at J; junction bases unmatched: 4. Germline V CDR1 and CDR2: SGHRS, YFSETQ. The CDR3 coding sequence is TGCGCCAGCAGCCCGGGACTAGCGGGGCTCAATGAGCAGTTCTTC. Protein sequence: CASSPGLAGLNEQFF.

This chain joins TRBV5-1 and TRBJ1-4, with D possibly being TRBD1 (6 bases). This CDR3 region has 14 residues. CDR1 and CDR2 from the germline V gene are SGHRS and YFSETQ. The V gene lost 1 base and the J gene lost 5 bases, with 9 bases spanning the gap. CDR3 nucleotide sequence: TGCGCCAGCAGCTTGACAGGACAGAATGAAAAACTGTTTTTT. Amino acid sequence: CASSLTGQNEKLFF.